Listed here are 9 T cell receptor beta chains from one sample, sequenced in a study of T cells after yellow fever vaccination. TCRdb recomputed calls from the 5' RACE reads with MiXCR, one row per CDR3 protein. Altogether about 550,000 distinct CDR3 sequences are present, 19% being singletons, with the ten largest covering roughly an eighth. Sequenced here: PBMCs, sampled 15 days after the yellow fever booster vaccination. All receptors derive from a man aged 25 to 40 who received the YFV17D yellow fever vaccine.

The CDR3 spells CSTFGQRSYNEQFF. CDR3 bases: TGCAGCACATTCGGACAGCGCTCCTACAATGAGCAGTTCTTC. V usage is TRBV29-1 and J usage is TRBJ2-1, with D possibly matching TRBD1 (6 bases). Trimming removed 8 bases from V and 0 bases from J, with 14 bases in between. This CDR3 has 14 residues. Germline V gives CDR1 SQVTM, CDR2 ANQGSEA.

The rearrangement uses TRBV7-9 and TRBJ2-2, with D perhaps given as TRBD1 or TRBD2 (5 bases each). Germline values: CDR1 SEHNR, CDR2 FQNEAQ (reference sequence). This CDR3 is 16 amino acids long. The V end was cut by 1 base, the J end by 4 bases, with 13 bases between. This CDR3 reads CASSLGGVVLTGELFF. CDR3 DNA: TGTGCCAGCAGCTTAGGAGGGGTAGTCCTCACCGGGGAGCTGTTTTTT. The full variable domain, completed using reference TRBV7-9 and TRBJ2-2, is DTGVSQNPRHKITKRGQNVTFRCDPISEHNRLYWYRQTLGQGPEFLTYFQNEAQLEKSRLLSDRFSAERPKGSFSTLEIQRTEQGDSAMYLCASSLGGVVLTGELFFGEGSRLTVL.

The J gene is TRBJ2-1, the V gene TRBV6-2 or TRBV6-3; 7 bases map to TRBD1. The CDR3 is made up of 13 amino acids. The germline V gene has CDR1 MNHEY and CDR2 SVGEGT. J was trimmed by 7 bases and V by 10 bases; bases with no gene match: 10. CDR3 nucleotides: TGTGCCACCGCGACAGGGCGCCGTAATGAGCAGTTCTTC. Its protein is CATATGRRNEQFF.

This clonotype was counted between two and nine times. CDR3 sequence (DNA): TGTGCCAGCAGCCCCGGGGGGCCCTACAATGAGCAGTTCTTC. It specifies CASSPGGPYNEQFF. V and J are TRBV9 and TRBJ2-1, with D possibly TRBD2 on 7 matching bases. Germline V gene lookup returns CDR1 SGDLS and CDR2 YYNGEE. V lost 4 bases and J 2 bases, leaving 10 bases between the germline ends. This CDR3 is 14 amino acids long. The variable domain in full, with the rest retrieved from reference TRBV9 and TRBJ2-1, is DSGVTQTPKHLITATGQRVTLRCSPRSGDLSVYWYQQSLDQGLQFLIQYYNGEERAKGNILERFSAQQFPDLHSELNLSSLELGDSALYFCASSPGGPYNEQFFGPGTRLTVL.

Only a few counts were recorded for this clonotype. V and J are TRBV7-2 and TRBJ2-7, with 7 bases that match TRBD2. This CDR3 spans 15 amino acids. With V trimmed by 1 base and J by 0 bases, 3 bases remained unmatched. The V gene's germline CDR1 is SGHTA and CDR2 FQGNSA. The CDR3 region is CASSLGGGSSYEQYF. The CDR3 region has the DNA TGTGCCAGCAGCTTAGGTGGCGGGAGCTCCTACGAGCAGTACTTC.

The chain is built from TRBV2 and TRBJ2-3; a weak D match, TRBD2 (6 bases). The V gene's germline CDR1 is SNHLY and CDR2 FYNNEI. The CDR3 spans 14 residues. The V end was cut by 7 bases, the J end by 4 bases, with 15 bases between. CDR3 coding DNA: TGTGCCAGCACCGGGGCAGGAGGGGCAGATACGCAGTATTTT. Protein sequence: CASTGAGGADTQYF.

This clonotype was counted a few times. The chain uses TRBV5-4 and TRBJ2-7, with TRBD2 matching 9 bases. Germline V lookup: CDR1 SGHNT, CDR2 YYREEE (reference sequence). The trim removed 6 bases at V and 7 bases at J, leaving 5 bases unmatched. The CDR3 has 12 residues. CDR3 nucleotides: TGTGCCAGCAACGATCTAGCGGGAGAGCAGTACTTC. Translated: CASNDLAGEQYF.

This clonotype showed up many times. The CDR3 nucleotides read TGTGCCAGCAGCCCGGGTCTCCGGAGCTCCTACGAGCAGTACTTC. Amino acid sequence: CASSPGLRSSYEQYF. V usage is TRBV3-1 and J usage is TRBJ2-7; D not certain. Trimming took off 4 bases at V and 0 bases at J, with 13 bases between the two ends. The CDR3 loop spans 15 amino acids. Germline V gene lookup returns CDR1 LGHDT and CDR2 YNNKEL (reference sequence).

The table lists this clonotype with a few counts. The chain has TRBV6-5 and TRBJ2-7, with 10 bases lining up with TRBD2. The germline gives CDR1 MNHEY, CDR2 SVGAGI. The CDR3 covers 14 residues. Unmatched junction bases numbered 5, after V lost 2 bases and J lost 7 bases. CDR3: CASSYASGGMEQYF. CDR3 sequence (DNA): TGTGCCAGCAGTTACGCTAGCGGGGGAATGGAGCAGTACTTC.